The rows below give T cell receptor beta chains drawn from one sample of a study of T cell repertoires in cytomegalovirus infection. TCRdb re-derived calls from the reads in MiXCR, one entry per CDR3 protein. The data show roughly 500,000 distinct CDR3 sequences, about 33% seen once. No antigens are known for them. The sample consisted of cultured PBMCs, taken from culture after CMV antigen stimulation. These receptors came from a human donor in good health (CMV status not recorded). Some clones in this sample may be carry-over from other donors' samples. Each CDR3 is given with its conserved first and last residue. A D gene is named only where the DNA matches it firmly. Not every row has a clone size; where given, it reads once, few, many or a size class.

>TRBV12-3/TRBV12-4|.|TRBJ1-4|.
TGTGCCAGCAGTTCGGACGGTTTGATTGGAAAACTGTTTTTT
CASSSDGLIGKLFF
>TRBV4-1|.|TRBJ1-1|few
TGCGCCAGCAGCCAAGGGGGGGCTTGGACGAGGAGCACTGAAGCTTTCTTT
CASSQGGAWTRSTEAFF
>TRBV4-3|.|TRBJ2-7|few
TGCGCCAGCAGCCAATGGGTACAGGCCTTTGGTCAATACGAGCAGTACTTC
CASSQWVQAFGQYEQYF
>TRBV6-1|TRBD1|TRBJ2-1|few
TGTGCCAGCAGTAGGACAGGGCTTTCCTACAATGAGCAGTTCTTC
CASSRTGLSYNEQFF
>TRBV5-1|.|TRBJ1-3|once
TGCGCCAGCAGCTTGACAGGTTCGATTGGAAACACCATATATTTT
CASSLTGSIGNTIYF
>TRBV28|TRBD1|TRBJ1-5|.
TGTGCCAGCTTCCCCCCGGGACAGGGGGTCCAGCCCCAGCATTTT
CASFPPGQGVQPQHF
>TRBV7-9|.|TRBJ2-1|.
TGTGCCAGCAGCTTCCAGGGGTCCCACAATGAGCAGTTCTTC
CASSFQGSHNEQFF
>TRBV29-1|.|TRBJ2-7|.
TGCAGCGTTGCTGGGACCTGGGGCGAGCAGTACTTC
CSVAGTWGEQYF
>TRBV4-2|.|TRBJ2-7|.
TGTGCCAGCAGCCAAGAGATTGGTACAACGGGTTCCTACGAGCAGTACTTC
CASSQEIGTTGSYEQYF
>TRBV6-2/TRBV6-3|.|TRBJ1-2|.
TGTGCCAGCAGTTATTGGCAGGAGGATGGCTACACCTTC
CASSYWQEDGYTF
>TRBV6-5|.|TRBJ2-3|.
TGTGCCAGCACCAGGACTAGCAGGGGGGGCACAGATACGCAGTATTTT
CASTRTSRGGTDTQYF
>TRBV12-3/TRBV12-4|TRBD2|TRBJ2-1|few
TGTGCCAGCGACTCACTAGCGGGCGGCAATGAGCAGTTCTTC
CASDSLAGGNEQFF
>TRBV9|.|TRBJ2-5|.
TGTGCCAGCAGCGTAGCTTCGGACAGTTACCAAGAGACCCAGTACTTC
CASSVASDSYQETQYF
>TRBV4-2|TRBD2|TRBJ2-2|once
TGTGCCAGCAGCCACGAAGCGGGATCCGTCGGGGAGCTGTTTTTT
CASSHEAGSVGELFF